A selection of T cell receptor beta chains follows, all from one sample in a study of blood T cell repertoires in COVID-19. Sequencing was performed with immunoSEQ multiplex PCR; in TCRdb, only in-frame clones are kept and a portion is missing. The table shows 200,000 to 250,000 clones, with around 90% occurring only once. Sequenced: peripheral blood. The origin of the receptors is an elderly man with acute or convalescent COVID-19. Both conserved end residues are part of each CDR3. A D gene is named only where the DNA matches it firmly.

TRBJ2-5,TRBV9,TRBD2,TGTGCCAGCAGCGTTACGGGGGGGCTAGAGACCCAGTACTTC,CASSVTGGLETQYF
TRBJ1-1,TRBV6-6,TRBD1,TGTGCCAGCAGTTACTCGACGGGGGCTACAGGGGCAGCTTTCTTT,CASSYSTGATGAAFF
TRBJ1-4,TRBV7-9,-,TGTGCCAGCAGCTGGTCCCAGGGCGGGGGTGAAAAACTGTTTTTT,CASSWSQGGGEKLFF
TRBJ2-3,TRBV28,-,TGTGCCAGCAGTTTCGTACAGACAGATACGCAGTATTTT,CASSFVQTDTQYF
TRBJ2-5,TRBV7-9,TRBD2,TGTGCCAGCAGCTGGAAGGGACTAGCGGGTGTAGAGACCCAGTACTTC,CASSWKGLAGVETQYF
TRBJ2-2,TRBV5-5,TRBD2,TGTGCCAGCAGCTTTAGCGGGGGGCCGGACACCGGGGAGCTGTTTTTT,CASSFSGGPDTGELFF
TRBJ2-2,TRBV7-2,TRBD1,TGTGCCAGCAGCTCGGGACAGGCGAACACCGGGGAGCTGTTTTTT,CASSSGQANTGELFF
TRBJ1-2,TRBV28,-,TGTGCCAGCAGCCGCACTACCAACTATGGCTACACCTTC,CASSRTTNYGYTF
TRBJ2-4,TRBV11-2,-,TGTGCCAGCAGCGTCTTGCGGGACCCGCAAAACATTCAGTACTTC,CASSVLRDPQNIQYF
TRBJ1-2,TRBV28,-,TGTGCCAGCAGTAGAGGACAGCCTCGGGGCCATGGCTACACCTTC,CASSRGQPRGHGYTF
TRBJ2-3,TRBV5-6,TRBD2,TGTGCCAGCAGACTGGGGGAGGGAGGGGCAGATACGCAGTATTTT,CASRLGEGGADTQYF
TRBJ1-2,TRBV28,-,TGTGCCAGCAGTTTAATCCAGGGTGGTGGCTACACCTTC,CASSLIQGGGYTF
TRBJ2-5,TRBV7-8,-,TGTGCCAGCAGCTTAGATCTGCCACGGGGGAAAGAGACCCAGTACTTC,CASSLDLPRGKETQYF